The present entry profiles one TCR beta chain with its context. With V trimmed by 6 bases and J by 6 bases, 1 base remained unmatched. Germline V lookup: CDR1 MNHEY, CDR2 SVGAGI. This CDR3 contains 11 residues. This specimen comes from a study of cytomegalovirus exposure and HLA in healthy donors. 13 Jbeta primers and 60 Vbeta primers were used for the PCR. The table came from immunoSEQ multiplex PCR; TCRdb's copy has only in-frame clones and leaves some out. The data contain some 250,000 clones, roughly 87% of them seen just once; the ten biggest clones take up around 5.7%. The genes are TRBV6-5 and TRBJ1-1, with 7 bases fitting TRBD1. Sequencing was carried out using PBMCs. This receptor was taken from a woman between 40 and 50 years old in good health and CMV-seropositive. The chain's CDR3 is CASRQGSEAFF. The DNA of the CDR3 is TGTGCCAGCAGACAGGGGTCTGAAGCTTTCTTT.